Listed below are T cell receptor beta chains from one sample, sequenced in a study of brain T cells in children with intractable seizures. Sequencing was performed with immunoSEQ multiplex PCR; in TCRdb, only in-frame clones are kept and a portion is missing. The sample lists a few hundred thousand clones, over 90% occurring once. Material: peripheral blood, obtained 5 to 6 months after surgery. These TCRs come from a boy younger than two with tuberous sclerosis and intractable seizures. CDR3s include the opening cysteine and the closing phenylalanine or tryptophan. A D gene is named only where the DNA matches it firmly. Only part of the rows carry a size: once, few, many, or a class if the clone is expanded.

size	V	D	J	DNA	CDR3
.	TRBV7-8	TRBD1	TRBJ1-5	TGTGCCAGCAGCTTAGCAGGGGGCTGGCAGCCCCAGCATTTT	CASSLAGGWQPQHF
.	TRBV5-1	TRBD2	TRBJ2-7	TGCGCCAGCAGCTTGGAAGCGGGGGGCTACTACGAGCAGTACTTC	CASSLEAGGYYEQYF
once	TRBV27	TRBD1	TRBJ1-1	TGTGCCAGCAGCTACAGGGGTAGACAGAACACTGAAGCTTTCTTT	CASSYRGRQNTEAFF
.	TRBV4-2	.	TRBJ1-3	TGTGCCAGCAGCCAAGATCGGGGGGGGGCGAGCTCTGGAAACACCATATATTTT	CASSQDRGGASSGNTIYF
.	TRBV3-1/TRBV3-2	TRBD1	TRBJ1-6	TGTGCCAGCAGCCAAGAGCCGGGACAGGGTAATTCACCCCTCCACTTT	CASSQEPGQGNSPLHF
.	TRBV30	.	TRBJ1-2	TGTGCCTGGACAGGCGGAGGGGCTGTGAGGTATGGCTACACCTTC	CAWTGGGAVRYGYTF
.	TRBV28	.	TRBJ2-5	TGTGCCAGCAGTTTTGTCAGAGATGAGACCCAGTACTTC	CASSFVRDETQYF
.	TRBV10-3	.	TRBJ1-1	TGTGCCATCAGTGCGTTAAACAGGAACACTGAAGCTTTCTTT	CAISALNRNTEAFF
.	TRBV19	TRBD1	TRBJ1-2	TGTGCCAGTAGTAGGGGACAGGGAATTTACTATGGCTACACCTTC	CASSRGQGIYYGYTF
once	TRBV29-1	.	TRBJ1-1	TGCAGCGCGACCGGTACAGGATGGACTGAAGCTTTCTTT	CSATGTGWTEAFF
.	TRBV30	.	TRBJ1-6	TGTGCCTGGAGCGAACACCCCCCGGGGGCTGGAAATTCACCCCTCCACTTT	CAWSEHPPGAGNSPLHF
.	TRBV6-6	TRBD1	TRBJ1-2	TGTGCCAGCAGCCCCGGGACAGGGGGCCTTGGTGGCTACACCTTC	CASSPGTGGLGGYTF
.	TRBV5-4	.	TRBJ1-2	TGTGCCAGCACCATCCCCCGGGACGGATTTAACTATGGCTACACCTTC	CASTIPRDGFNYGYTF
.	TRBV5-4	.	TRBJ1-3	TGTGCCAGCAGCTTTGGTGCTGGAAACACCATATATTTT	CASSFGAGNTIYF
few	TRBV19	.	TRBJ1-1	TGTGCCAGTACCCCTGGGGGGTACGCGGCTTTCTTT	CASTPGGYAAFF
.	TRBV3-1/TRBV3-2	.	TRBJ1-4	TGTGCCAGCAGCCATTGGGGGAATGAAAAACTGTTTTTT	CASSHWGNEKLFF
.	TRBV3-1/TRBV3-2	.	TRBJ1-2	TGTGCCAGCAGCCAAGGAGGACTCTATGGCTACACCTTC	CASSQGGLYGYTF
.	TRBV5-5	TRBD1	TRBJ1-5	TGTGCCAGCAGCTCCCGCCCCGGGACAGGGGATCAGCCCCAGCATTTT	CASSSRPGTGDQPQHF
.	TRBV6-2/TRBV6-3	TRBD1	TRBJ1-5	TGTGCCAGCAGTTGGGACAGGGGCAATCAGCCCCAGCATTTT	CASSWDRGNQPQHF
.	TRBV9	.	TRBJ1-1	TGTGCCAGCAGCTTAAGTTCCCGGCTAGACACTGAAGCTTTCTTT	CASSLSSRLDTEAFF
.	TRBV4-2	.	TRBJ1-1	TGTGCCAGCAGCCAACTCGGAGACACTGAAGCTTTCTTT	CASSQLGDTEAFF
.	TRBV10-2	.	TRBJ2-1	TGCGCCAGCAGTGAAGGCAATGAGCAGTTCTTC	CASSEGNEQFF
.	TRBV30	.	TRBJ2-2	TGTGCCTGGAAGGGCCAGGAGAACACCGGGGAGCTGTTTTTT	CAWKGQENTGELFF
.	TRBV19	.	TRBJ2-7	TGTGCCAGTAGTACAGGGGCTAGCTCCTACGAGCAGTACTTC	CASSTGASSYEQYF
.	TRBV3-1/TRBV3-2	TRBD1	TRBJ1-2	TGTGCCAGCAGCCAAGGATGGCAGGGGGAGAGGGGCTACACCTTC	CASSQGWQGERGYTF
.	TRBV19	.	TRBJ1-1	TGTGCCACAACCCCGGGGGGAAATGAAGCTTTCTTT	CATTPGGNEAFF
.	TRBV7-9	TRBD2	TRBJ2-1	TGTGCCAGCAGCAGCTGGTTAGCGGGAGGCCTCTACAATGAGCAGTTCTTC	CASSSWLAGGLYNEQFF
.	TRBV24-1	TRBD1	TRBJ1-1	TGTGCCACCAGTGATTGGGGGACAGGGAAAGCTTTCTTT	CATSDWGTGKAFF
.	TRBV2	.	TRBJ2-7	TGTGCCAGCGGAGACTACGAGCAGTACTTC	CASGDYEQYF
.	TRBV5-1	.	TRBJ2-7	TGCGCCAGCAGCTTGATTAGCGGACCTAACTACGAGCAGTACTTC	CASSLISGPNYEQYF
.	TRBV24-1	TRBD1	TRBJ2-3	TGTGCCACCAGTGACCAGGGACAGGGGGTAGATACGCAGTATTTT	CATSDQGQGVDTQYF
.	TRBV10-3	TRBD1	TRBJ2-7	TGTGCCAGCAACGGGGCAGGGGGCTACGAGCAGTACTTC	CASNGAGGYEQYF
.	TRBV7-6	.	TRBJ1-1	TGTGCCAGCAGCCAATTTTCGGGGGGGAACACTGAAGCTTTCTTT	CASSQFSGGNTEAFF
.	TRBV7-9	.	TRBJ1-2	TGTGCCAGCAGCTTAGCGGGGGACTTAGATGGCTACACCTTC	CASSLAGDLDGYTF
.	TRBV1	.	TRBJ2-7	TGCACCAGCAGCCAAGATCGGACTAGCGGGAGTTCCTACGAGCAGTACTTC	CTSSQDRTSGSSYEQYF
.	TRBV5-6	TRBD1	TRBJ1-6	TGTGCCAGCAGCGTGACAGGGGTGGCCGCACCCCTCCACTTT	CASSVTGVAAPLHF
.	TRBV9	.	TRBJ2-5	TGTGCCAGCAGCGTAGCAGGGAGTAGCGGCCAAGAGACCCAGTACTTC	CASSVAGSSGQETQYF
.	TRBV5-1	.	TRBJ2-7	TGCGCCAGCAGCTTGGAGAGAGCCCACTCCTACGAGCAGTACTTC	CASSLERAHSYEQYF
once	TRBV9	.	TRBJ2-3	TGTGCCAGCAGCGTAGCAAATGACGTGGGGCGACAGTATTTT	CASSVANDVGRQYF
.	TRBV5-1	.	TRBJ2-1	TGCGCCAGCACCCTGGACAGCGCCAATGAGCAGTTCTTC	CASTLDSANEQFF
.	TRBV12-3/TRBV12-4	.	TRBJ1-1	TGTGCCAGCAGTTTCCACACTGAAGCTTTCTTT	CASSFHTEAFF
.	TRBV4-1	.	TRBJ1-6	TGCGCCAGCAGCCAAGCTGTCGGCAGGGCAAATTCACCCCTCCACTTT	CASSQAVGRANSPLHF
few	TRBV7-9	.	TRBJ1-3	TGTGCCAGCAGCCGAATCGGGTCAGGGACTATCACCATATATTTT	CASSRIGSGTITIYF